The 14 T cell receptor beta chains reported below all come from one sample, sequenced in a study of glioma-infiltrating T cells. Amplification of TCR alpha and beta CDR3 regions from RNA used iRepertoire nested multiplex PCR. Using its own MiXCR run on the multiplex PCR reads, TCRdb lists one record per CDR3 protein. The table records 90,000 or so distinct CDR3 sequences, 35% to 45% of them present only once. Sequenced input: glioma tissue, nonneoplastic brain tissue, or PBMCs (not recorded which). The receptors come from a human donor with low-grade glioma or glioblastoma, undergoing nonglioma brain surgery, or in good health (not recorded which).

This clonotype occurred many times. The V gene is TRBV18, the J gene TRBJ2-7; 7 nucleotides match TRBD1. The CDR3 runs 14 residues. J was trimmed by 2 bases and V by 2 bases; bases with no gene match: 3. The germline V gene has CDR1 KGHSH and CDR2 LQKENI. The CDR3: CASSPTGATYEQYF. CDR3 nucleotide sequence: TGTGCCAGCTCACCAACAGGGGCCACCTACGAGCAGTACTTC.

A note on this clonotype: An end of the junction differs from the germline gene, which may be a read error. In DNA, the CDR3 is TGTGCCAGCAGGGAAGTCTCCTACGAGCAGTACTTC. Amino acid sequence: CASREVSYEQYF. The rearrangement uses TRBV2 and TRBJ2-7; no clear D gene. The CDR3 has 12 amino acids. The germline V gene has CDR1 SNHLY and CDR2 FYNNEI.

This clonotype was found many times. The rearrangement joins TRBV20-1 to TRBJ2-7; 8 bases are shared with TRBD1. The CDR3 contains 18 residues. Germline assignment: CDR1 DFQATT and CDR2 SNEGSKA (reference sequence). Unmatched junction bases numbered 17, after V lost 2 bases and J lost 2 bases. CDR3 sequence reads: CSARSRTKQGVFAYEQYF. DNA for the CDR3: TGCAGTGCTAGAAGTAGAACCAAACAGGGGGTTTTCGCCTACGAGCAGTACTTC.

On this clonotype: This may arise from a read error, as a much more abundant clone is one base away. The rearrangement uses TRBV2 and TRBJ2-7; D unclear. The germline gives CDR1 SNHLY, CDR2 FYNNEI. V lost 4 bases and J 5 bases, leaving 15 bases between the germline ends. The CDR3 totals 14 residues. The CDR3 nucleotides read TGTGCCAGCAGTGTTGGCGTGGATCCCCACGAGCAGTACTTC. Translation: CASSVGVDPHEQYF.

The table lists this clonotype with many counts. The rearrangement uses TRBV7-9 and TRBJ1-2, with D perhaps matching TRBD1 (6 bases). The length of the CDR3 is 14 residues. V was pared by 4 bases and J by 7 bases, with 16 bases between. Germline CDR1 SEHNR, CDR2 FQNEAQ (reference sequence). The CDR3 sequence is CASSSYSGQTGYTF. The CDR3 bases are TGTGCCAGCAGCTCTTACTCGGGACAAACTGGCTACACCTTC.

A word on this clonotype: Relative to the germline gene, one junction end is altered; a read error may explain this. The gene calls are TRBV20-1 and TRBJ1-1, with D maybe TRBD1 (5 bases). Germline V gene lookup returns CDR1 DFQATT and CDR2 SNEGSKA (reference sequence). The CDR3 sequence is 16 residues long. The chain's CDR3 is CSARVGPIAMKTEGFF. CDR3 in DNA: TGCAGTGCTAGGGTGGGACCGATAGCCATGAAAACTGAAGGTTTCTTT.

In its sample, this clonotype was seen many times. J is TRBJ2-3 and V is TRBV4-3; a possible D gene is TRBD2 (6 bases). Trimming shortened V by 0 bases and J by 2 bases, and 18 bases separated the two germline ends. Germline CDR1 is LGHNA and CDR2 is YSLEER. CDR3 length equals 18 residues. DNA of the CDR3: TGCGCCAGCAGCCAAGATCCAGCCCCCGGGACTGACACAGATACGCAGTATTTT. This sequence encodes CASSQDPAPGTDTDTQYF.

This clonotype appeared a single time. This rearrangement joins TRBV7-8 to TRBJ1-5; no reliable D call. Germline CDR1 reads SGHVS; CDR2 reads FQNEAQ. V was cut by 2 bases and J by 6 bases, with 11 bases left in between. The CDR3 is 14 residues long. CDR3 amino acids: CASSLSISSQPQHF. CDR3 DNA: TGTGCCAGCAGCTTAAGCATCTCCTCTCAGCCCCAGCATTTT.

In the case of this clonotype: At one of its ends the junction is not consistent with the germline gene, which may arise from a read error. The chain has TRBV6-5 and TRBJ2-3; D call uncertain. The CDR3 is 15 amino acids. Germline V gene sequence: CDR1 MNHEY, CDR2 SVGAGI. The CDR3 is CASSESVRITYTQYF. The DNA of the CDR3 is TGTGCCAGCAGTGAATCTGTACGCATCACATATACGCAGTATTTT.

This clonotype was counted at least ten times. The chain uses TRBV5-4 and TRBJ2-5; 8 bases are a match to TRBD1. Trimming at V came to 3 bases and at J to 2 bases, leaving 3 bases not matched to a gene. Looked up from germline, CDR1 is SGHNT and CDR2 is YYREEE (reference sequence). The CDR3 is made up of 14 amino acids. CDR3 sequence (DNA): TGTGCCAGCAGCTCGAGACAGGGGCAAGAGACCCAGTACTTC. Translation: CASSSRQGQETQYF.

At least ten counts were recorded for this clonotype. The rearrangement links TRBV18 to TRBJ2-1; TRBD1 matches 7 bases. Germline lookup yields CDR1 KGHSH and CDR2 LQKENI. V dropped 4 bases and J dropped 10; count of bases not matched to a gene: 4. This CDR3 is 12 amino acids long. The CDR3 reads CASSLDRDEQFF. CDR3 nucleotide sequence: TGTGCCAGCTCACTTGACAGGGACGAGCAGTTCTTC.

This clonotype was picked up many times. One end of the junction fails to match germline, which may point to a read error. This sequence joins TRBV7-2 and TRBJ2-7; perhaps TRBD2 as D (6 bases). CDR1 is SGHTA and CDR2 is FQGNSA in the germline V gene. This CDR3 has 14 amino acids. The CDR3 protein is CASSSDSGSFEQYF. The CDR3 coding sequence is TGTGCCAGCAGCTCCGACAGCGGGTCCTTCGAGCAGTACTTC.

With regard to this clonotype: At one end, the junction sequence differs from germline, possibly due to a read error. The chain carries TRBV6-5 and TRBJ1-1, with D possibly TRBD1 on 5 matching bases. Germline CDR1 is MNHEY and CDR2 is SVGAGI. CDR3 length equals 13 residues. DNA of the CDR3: TGTGCCAGCAGAAGAGACAGAAACACTGAAGCTCTCTTT. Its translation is CASRRDRNTEALF.

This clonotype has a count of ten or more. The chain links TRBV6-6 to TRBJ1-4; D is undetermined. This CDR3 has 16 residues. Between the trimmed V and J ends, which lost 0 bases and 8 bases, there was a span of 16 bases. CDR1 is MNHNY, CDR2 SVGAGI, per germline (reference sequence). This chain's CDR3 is CASSYSAVPDVEKLFF. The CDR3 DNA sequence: TGTGCCAGCAGTTACTCGGCCGTCCCCGACGTAGAAAAACTGTTTTTT.